The clone carrying this T cell receptor (beta chain) came up many times. RNA transcripts were the template for amplifying TCR beta CDR3 regions. Carried out on the TCR CDR3, a first-round RT-PCR used the HTBI primer set. In TCRdb, the multiplex PCR reads were re-called with MiXCR into one record per CDR3 protein. The profile shows about 770,000 distinct CDR3 sequences, under 20% of them singletons. The sample originates from a study of T cells in Graves' hyperthyroidism and ophthalmopathy. The V segment lost 5 bases and the J segment 2 bases; nucleotides outside the gene matches: 6. There are 14 residues in the CDR3. From germline, CDR1 is SEHNR and CDR2 FQNEAQ (reference sequence).

Sequencing was performed on blood. The chain has TRBV7-9 and TRBJ2-7, with 7 nucleotides matching TRBD2. The TCR sequence derives from a woman aged 50 to 60 with Graves' hyperthyroidism that later progressed to Graves' ophthalmopathy. The CDR3 sequence is CASSTGGIAYEQYF. The CDR3 nucleotides are TGTGCCAGCAGCACCGGGGGGATCGCCTACGAGCAGTACTTC.